The 27 T cell receptor beta chains in this list originate from one sample, sequenced in a study of T cells expressing NK-cell markers. TCRdb reprocessed the 5' RACE reads; each CDR3 protein has one entry and no DNA is given. This repertoire includes 90,000 to 130,000 distinct CDR3 sequences. Sequencing was done on a sample of blood T cells: a sorted CD56 or NKG2C T cell subset, CD4+ or CD8+ T cells, or bulk PBMC T cells (not recorded which). The source is a woman between 18 and 75 years old in good health.

The V and J genes are TRBV7-6 and TRBJ2-6; TCRdb's D call, TRBD1, is unchecked because there is no DNA. Germline V CDR1 and CDR2: SGHVS, FNYEAQ. The CDR3 length is 16 residues. CDR3 sequence reads: CASSWDRDSGANVLTF.

CDR3 sequence reads: CSPLGQGNEQFF. This sequence joins TRBV29-1 and TRBJ2-1; TCRdb lists TRBD1, though no DNA is available to test this call. Germline V lookup: CDR1 SQVTM, CDR2 ANQGSEA. This CDR3 has 12 amino acids.

The chain recombines TRBV20-1 with TRBJ2-7; lacking DNA, the TRBD1 call made by TCRdb goes unchecked. The CDR3 runs to 15 residues. Germline V CDR1 and CDR2: DFQATT, SNEGSKA (reference sequence). CDR3 region: CSAEEMTGISYEQYF.

CDR3 amino acids: CASSPAAGGSYNEQFF. J is TRBJ2-1 and V is TRBV5-4; TCRdb's assignment of TRBD2 cannot be checked, as there is no DNA. The CDR3 runs to 16 residues. The germline V gene encodes CDR1 SGHNT and CDR2 YYREEE (reference sequence).

The CDR3 sequence is CASSTGGAAYEQYF. This chain connects TRBV4-2 to TRBJ2-7; TCRdb proposes TRBD1, but this gene call is untestable without DNA. CDR1 is LGHNA and CDR2 is YNFKEQ in the germline V gene. This CDR3 region has 14 residues.

The chain is built from TRBV12-3 or TRBV12-4 and TRBJ2-7. CDR3 length: 14 amino acids. The CDR3 reads CASSFTASSYEQYF.

The chain links TRBV24-1 to TRBJ2-2; with no DNA, the TCRdb D assignment of TRBD2 cannot be verified. Germline CDR1 is KGHDR and CDR2 is SFDVKD. CDR3 length equals 17 residues. The CDR3 here is CATSDQDRTRSTGELFF.

The rearrangement joins TRBV20-1 to TRBJ1-2; TCRdb selects TRBD1, and the lack of DNA leaves this call unchecked. This CDR3 region has 12 residues. Germline V gives CDR1 DFQATT, CDR2 SNEGSKA (reference sequence). The CDR3: CSAVGGNYGYTF.

The chain employs TRBV5-1 and TRBJ2-3. The length of the CDR3 is 16 residues. Germline V gene data show CDR1 as SGHRS and CDR2 as YFSETQ. The CDR3 loop is CASSLGHGSSTDTQYF.

This chain links TRBV10-3 with TRBJ2-3; TCRdb indicates TRBD1, and absent DNA this call remains unverified. The CDR3 loop spans 15 amino acids. Germline V CDR1 and CDR2: ENHRY, SYGVKD. CDR3: CAISERADSTDTQYF.

The rearrangement joins TRBV19 to TRBJ2-5; the TRBD1 assignment by TCRdb is unverifiable without DNA. The V gene's germline CDR1 is LNHDA and CDR2 SQIVND (reference sequence). The CDR3 runs 13 residues. The CDR3 region is CASSIAGPETQYF.

The V and J genes are TRBV7-6 and TRBJ2-1; TCRdb's D call of TRBD2 is untestable without DNA. The CDR3 consists of 16 residues. The germline gives CDR1 SGHVS, CDR2 FNYEAQ. CDR3 sequence reads: CASSLATSGVYNEQFF.

The chain joins TRBV20-1 to TRBJ2-1. Germline CDR1 is DFQATT and CDR2 is SNEGSKA (reference sequence). The CDR3 length is 15 residues. The CDR3 sequence: CSASTGQSSYNEQFF.

V gene TRBV11-2 combines with J gene TRBJ2-4; TCRdb lists TRBD1, though no DNA is available to test this call. CDR1 is SGHAT and CDR2 is FQNNGV in the germline V gene. The CDR3 has 14 amino acids. This CDR3 is CASSPGYTGNIQYF. The whole variable domain, remainder taken from reference TRBV11-2 and TRBJ2-4, is EAGVAQSPRYKIIEKRQSVAFWCNPISGHATLYWYQQILGQGPKLLIQFQNNGVVDDSQLPKDRFSAERLKGVDSTLKIQPAKLEDSAVYLCASSPGYTGNIQYFGAGTRLSVL.

The rearrangement uses TRBV7-8 and TRBJ1-2; TCRdb proposes TRBD1, but this gene call is untestable without DNA. Per the germline V gene, CDR1 is SGHVS and CDR2 is FQNEAQ. The CDR3 is 18 amino acids. CDR3: CASSPTRTETPLNYGYTF.

The V gene is TRBV5-1, the J gene TRBJ2-3. The CDR3 runs 14 residues. Germline CDR1 reads SGHRS; CDR2 reads YFSETQ. CDR3 loop: CASSFSTSTDTQYF.

Here the CDR3 reads CASSGPPGRGRNEQFF. The V and J genes are TRBV9 and TRBJ2-1; TCRdb gives TRBD1 as the D gene, but with no DNA this cannot be confirmed. CDR1 and CDR2 from the germline V gene are SGDLS and YYNGEE. The CDR3 runs to 16 residues.

This chain links TRBV6-5 with TRBJ1-1. The CDR3 totals 14 residues. Germline CDR1 MNHEY, CDR2 SVGAGI. CDR3 loop: CASSYRVGEAEAFF.

The J gene is TRBJ2-7, the V gene TRBV10-3; TCRdb outputs TRBD2, but without DNA this stays unchecked. Germline CDR1 ENHRY, CDR2 SYGVKD. CDR3 length: 15 residues. The CDR3 sequence: CAISDTSGISYEQYF.

The J gene is TRBJ2-7, the V gene TRBV15; the TRBD1 assignment by TCRdb is unverifiable without DNA. Per the germline V gene, CDR1 is LNHNV and CDR2 is YYDKDF (reference sequence). The CDR3 runs 13 residues. The CDR3: CATSTGATYEQYF.

The V call is TRBV6-5, the J call TRBJ2-5. The CDR3 extends over 13 amino acids. Germline V gene lookup returns CDR1 MNHEY and CDR2 SVGAGI. This CDR3 reads CASSFASKETQYF.

The chain couples TRBV3-1 to TRBJ2-3; the TCRdb call, TRBD2, lacks DNA for checking. The CDR3 has 18 amino acids. CDR1 is LGHDT, CDR2 YNNKEL, per germline (reference sequence). The CDR3: CASSQDWNSGGAVDTQYF.

This chain uses TRBV6-1 with TRBJ1-5; TCRdb's assignment of TRBD1 cannot be checked, as there is no DNA. Per the germline V gene, CDR1 is MNHNS and CDR2 is SASEGT. The CDR3 consists of 15 residues. The CDR3 spells CASSLTGYGNQPQHF.

This rearrangement joins TRBV5-1 to TRBJ1-5; TCRdb lists TRBD1, though no DNA is available to test this call. The CDR3 length is 15 residues. Germline assignment: CDR1 SGHRS and CDR2 YFSETQ. The CDR3 sequence is CASKVGQGNNQPQHF.

The V gene is TRBV20-1, the J gene TRBJ2-3; TCRdb's D call, TRBD1, is unchecked because there is no DNA. CDR3 length: 14 amino acids. The V gene's germline CDR1 is DFQATT and CDR2 SNEGSKA (reference sequence). The CDR3 loop is CSAPWGATTDTQYF.

This rearrangement joins TRBV12-3 or TRBV12-4 to TRBJ2-4; the TRBD1 assignment by TCRdb is unverifiable without DNA. This CDR3 comprises 14 residues. The CDR3 sequence is CASSSDREIHIQYF.

The CDR3: CSARDRGTGWNQPQHF. The rearrangement uses TRBV20-1 and TRBJ1-5; absent DNA, TCRdb's TRBD1 call cannot be checked. The CDR3 is 16 residues long. Germline CDR1 and CDR2: DFQATT and SNEGSKA (reference sequence).